This T cell receptor (beta chain) was documented in a study of CD8 T cells in Susac syndrome. From blood CD8+ and CD4+ T cells, TCR beta sequences were generated. Study results and caveats: The authors acknowledged that the study's TCR sequencing and HLA analysis involved relatively few individuals.

Notes on this clonotype: Its antigen is as yet unknown.

RNA, at about 0.45 to 1 ug, was reverse transcribed with random hexamers. Amplification of TCR beta CDR3 by immunoSEQ multiplex PCR spanned 54 Vbeta and 13 Jbeta. TCRdb used MiXCR to reprocess the immunoSEQ multiplex PCR reads, holding one entry per CDR3 protein. The sample shows 150,000 to 200,000 distinct CDR3 sequences, about 92% of them seen only once. The CDR3 is 13 amino acids. Trimming left V 2 bases short and J 6 bases short, with 8 bases between. Germline V CDR1 and CDR2: SGDLS, YYNGEE. The rearrangement links TRBV9 to TRBJ2-2; no clear D gene. The source material was CD4+ T cells from PBMCs. The receptor was derived from a human donor in good health. DNA of the CDR3: TGTGCCAGCAGCGTGGCTATAGCCGGGGAGCTGTTTTTT. It translates to CASSVAIAGELFF.